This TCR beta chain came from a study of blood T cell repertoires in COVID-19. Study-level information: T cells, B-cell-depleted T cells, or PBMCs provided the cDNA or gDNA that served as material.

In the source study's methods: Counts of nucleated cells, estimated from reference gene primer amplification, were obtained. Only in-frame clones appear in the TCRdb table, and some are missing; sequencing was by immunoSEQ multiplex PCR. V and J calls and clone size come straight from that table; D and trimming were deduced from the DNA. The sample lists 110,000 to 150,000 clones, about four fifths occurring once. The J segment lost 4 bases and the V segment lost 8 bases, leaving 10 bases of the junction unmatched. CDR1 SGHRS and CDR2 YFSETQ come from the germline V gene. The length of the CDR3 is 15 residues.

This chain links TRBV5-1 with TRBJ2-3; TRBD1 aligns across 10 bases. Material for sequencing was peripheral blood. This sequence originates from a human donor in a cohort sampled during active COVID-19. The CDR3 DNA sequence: TGCGCCAGTAAGCCCGGGACAGGGGACCCAGATACGCAGTATTTT. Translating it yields CASKPGTGDPDTQYF.